This T cell receptor beta chain was sequenced in a study of PD-L1 blockade in urothelial cancer. In the study overall: Blood gave a median around 140,000 T cells.

The CDR3 is 14 amino acids. The germline V and J ends were trimmed by 7 bases and 1 base, with 12 bases remaining between them. Germline V gene lookup returns CDR1 SGHKS and CDR2 YYEKEE (reference sequence). Method: immunoSEQ multiplex PCR; TCRdb's copy keeps in-frame clones and lacks some. Of approximately 50,000 clones in the sample, 75% to 85% were seen once. Time point meaning: pretreatment peripheral blood. The rearrangement uses TRBV5-5 and TRBJ1-5; D possibly corresponds to TRBD1 (5 bases). This sample comprised PBMCs, obtained around atezolizumab (anti-PD-L1) treatment. This receptor was taken from a man in his fifties with urothelial cancer. The CDR3 DNA follows: TGTGCCAGCCAAGGGGAATTAAGCAATCAGCCCCAGCATTTT. Translation gives CASQGELSNQPQHF. Variable domain in full (rest from reference TRBV5-5 and TRBJ1-5): DAGVTQSPTHLIKTRGQQVTLRCSPISGHKSVSWYQQVLGQGPQFIFQYYEKEERGRGNFPDRFSARQFPNYSSELNVNALLLGDSALYLCASQGELSNQPQHFGDGTRLSIL.